Below are 18 T cell receptor beta chains sequenced from a single sample in a study of CD8+CD57+ T cells in acquired aplastic anemia. TCR beta VDJ and CDR3 were profiled, and genomic DNA was the template. TCRdb re-called the reads with MiXCR, one entry per CDR3 protein. This sample carries some 140,000 distinct CDR3 sequences, about 48% of them seen once, and the ten largest clones take more than 10%. The patients chosen for sequencing had shown expansion of CD8+CD57+ cells (detected by flow cytometry). The sequencing sample was made of sorted CD4+, CD8+, or CD8+CD57+ T cells (not recorded which) from PBMCs. All receptors derive from a human donor with aplastic anemia.

This clonotype occurred many times. The chain links TRBV12-5 to TRBJ2-1; maybe TRBD2 (5 bases). CDR3 length equals 13 residues. With 0 bases removed from V and 9 bases from J, the gap between germline ends came to 9 bases. Germline V gene sequence: CDR1 LGHNT, CDR2 FRNRAP. CDR3 region: CASGLVLAGEQFF. CDR3 DNA sequence: TGTGCTAGTGGTTTGGTTCTAGCAGGTGAGCAGTTCTTC.

This chain connects TRBV15 to TRBJ2-2; 8 bases are a match to TRBD1. The CDR3 extends over 15 amino acids. The junction had 4 bases not matched to a gene; V was cut back by 0 bases and J by 7 bases. Looked up from germline, CDR1 is LNHNV and CDR2 is YYDKDF (reference sequence). In DNA form, the CDR3 reads TGTGCCACCAGCAGAGACCAGACAGGGGTCGGGGAGCTGTTTTTT. Its protein product is CATSRDQTGVGELFF. Full variable domain (remainder filled in from reference TRBV15 and TRBJ2-2): DAMVIQNPRYQVTQFGKPVTLSCSQTLNHNVMYWYQQKSSQAPKLLFHYYDKDFNNEADTPDNFQSRRPNTSFCFLDIRSPGLGDTAMYLCATSRDQTGVGELFFGEGSRLTVL.

The V gene is TRBV7-3, the J gene TRBJ2-1; a weak D match, TRBD1 (5 bases). The CDR3 has 14 residues. In germline, CDR1 is SGHTA, CDR2 FQGTGA. V dropped 4 bases and J dropped 4 bases, with 11 bases sitting between them. CDR3 coding DNA: TGTGCCAGCAGCTCCGGACATAAATACAATGAGCAGTTCTTC. It translates to CASSSGHKYNEQFF.

This clonotype was observed at least ten times. The chain uses TRBV7-9 and TRBJ1-2; 7 bases align to TRBD1. V trimming: 5 bases; J trimming: 3 bases; junction bases outside the gene matches: 6. The germline gives CDR1 SEHNR, CDR2 FQNEAQ (reference sequence). The CDR3 consists of 14 residues. The CDR3 spells CASSPGGGHYGYTF. In nucleotides, the CDR3 is TGTGCCAGCAGCCCAGGGGGGGGCCACTATGGCTACACCTTC.

The chain links TRBV5-1 to TRBJ1-1, with 9 bases identical to TRBD1. Germline CDR1 is SGHRS and CDR2 is YFSETQ. J was trimmed by 2 bases and V by 3 bases; bases with no gene match: 2. The CDR3 runs to 14 residues. CDR3 sequence (DNA): TGCGCCAGCAGCTCGGACAGGGGAAACACTGAAGCTTTCTTT. This translates into CASSSDRGNTEAFF.

This clonotype was recorded a few times. The rearrangement joins TRBV3-1 to TRBJ2-2; 12 bases map to TRBD2. Germline assignment: CDR1 LGHDT and CDR2 YNNKEL (reference sequence). With V trimmed by 0 bases and J by 3 bases, 11 bases remained unmatched. CDR3 length: 20 residues. The CDR3 loop reads CASSQEGLAGGPHDTGELFF. The CDR3 DNA is TGTGCCAGCAGCCAAGAAGGGCTAGCGGGGGGGCCCCACGACACCGGGGAGCTGTTTTTT.

This clonotype was observed a few times. The chain carries TRBV10-2 and TRBJ2-7; D call uncertain. Germline V gene lookup returns CDR1 WSHSY and CDR2 SAAADI. The CDR3 runs 13 residues. Trimming left V 4 bases short and J 1 base short, with 8 bases between. CDR3 sequence: CASSGGTSYEQYF. In nucleotides, the CDR3 is TGCGCCAGCAGTGGCGGAACTTCCTACGAGCAGTACTTC.

This clonotype occurred a few times. The chain couples TRBV6-5 to TRBJ2-2, with a weak D call TRBD2 (5 bases). Germline V gene sequence: CDR1 MNHEY, CDR2 SVGAGI. This CDR3 region has 16 residues. Trimming left V 0 bases short and J 5 bases short, with 13 bases between. The CDR3 protein is CASSYSGDIVTGELFF. The CDR3, as DNA: TGTGCCAGCAGTTACTCGGGAGACATAGTGACCGGGGAGCTGTTTTTT.

This clonotype was detected ten times or more. The V and J genes are TRBV5-6 and TRBJ2-5; 10 bases are shared with TRBD1. V trimming: 4 bases; J trimming: 0 bases; junction bases outside the gene matches: 9. The CDR3 loop spans 17 amino acids. Germline-derived CDR1 and CDR2 are SGHDT and YYEEEE. The CDR3 DNA is TGTGCCAGCAGCGCCCCGGGACAGGGGTTTGACCAAGAGACCCAGTACTTC. Its protein product is CASSAPGQGFDQETQYF.

This clonotype came up many times. This chain joins TRBV4-3 and TRBJ2-7, with 9 bases lining up with TRBD2. V trimming: 0 bases; J trimming: 2 bases; junction bases outside the gene matches: 2. CDR1 is LGHNA, CDR2 YSLEER, per germline. The CDR3 is made up of 15 amino acids. CDR3 DNA: TGCGCCAGCAGCCAAGAGGCGGGGGGGCCCTACGAGCAGTACTTC. It translates to CASSQEAGGPYEQYF.

This sequence joins TRBV10-3 and TRBJ2-2; D not certain. The CDR3 length is 10 residues. Germline V gene data show CDR1 as ENHRY and CDR2 as SYGVKD. Trimming removed 8 bases from V and 6 bases from J, with 4 bases in between. CDR3 residues: CAISSGELFF. The DNA of the CDR3 is TGTGCCATCTCCTCCGGGGAGCTGTTTTTT.

This chain connects TRBV24-1 to TRBJ2-1; 11 bases align to TRBD2. Germline values: CDR1 KGHDR, CDR2 SFDVKD. After removal of 12 bases from V and 3 bases from J, the junction contained 15 bases not matched to a gene. The CDR3 is 17 residues long. This CDR3 is CAGPVSASGGLYNEQFF. CDR3 nucleotides: TGTGCCGGCCCCGTTTCGGCTAGCGGGGGGCTCTACAATGAGCAGTTCTTC.

With respect to this clonotype: At one of its ends the junction is not consistent with the germline gene, which may arise from a read error. The chain couples TRBV4-2 to TRBJ1-6; D is possibly TRBD1 (6 bases). Per germline, CDR1 LGHNA and CDR2 YNFKEQ. The CDR3 sequence is 16 residues long. CDR3 nucleotides: TGTGCCAGCAGCCAAGATCCCGGACAGAATAATCCACCCCTCCACTTT. The encoded protein is CASSQDPGQNNPPLHF.

This clonotype was seen repeatedly, ten times or more. V usage is TRBV7-9 and J usage is TRBJ1-1; D call uncertain. Trimming cost V 5 bases and J 11 bases, with 15 bases left between them. Germline V gene sequence: CDR1 SEHNR, CDR2 FQNEAQ (reference sequence). CDR3 length equals 12 residues. CDR3 region: CASSHDTREAFF. Here the CDR3 DNA reads TGTGCCAGCAGCCATGACACAAGGGAGGCTTTCTTT.

This chain connects TRBV20-1 to TRBJ1-1; possibly TRBD1 for D (5 bases). The CDR3 loop spans 16 amino acids. Germline V gene lookup returns CDR1 DFQATT and CDR2 SNEGSKA (reference sequence). Trimming took 7 bases from V and 0 from J, leaving 21 bases between them. CDR3 nucleotides: TGCAGTGGTTCCCGGGACCTCGGCCCCATGAACACTGAAGCTTTCTTT. It translates to CSGSRDLGPMNTEAFF.

This clonotype was picked up a small number of times. The chain is built from TRBV29-1 and TRBJ2-1, with TRBD2 identical over 8 bases. V lost 5 bases to trimming and J lost 3 bases; unmatched junction nucleotides: 6. CDR3 length equals 14 residues. CDR1 and CDR2 from the germline V gene are SQVTM and ANQGSEA. The DNA for the CDR3 is TGCAGCGTTCCCGGGACTAGTCGCTACAATGAGCAGTTCTTC. Its translation is CSVPGTSRYNEQFF.

This clonotype was counted at least ten times. The chain is built from TRBV7-6 and TRBJ2-1; TRBD2 aligns across 11 bases. V lost 5 bases and J lost 7; bases outside the gene matches: 19. CDR1 is SGHVS and CDR2 is FNYEAQ in the germline V gene. The length of the CDR3 is 19 residues. CDR3 bases: TGTGCCAGCAGCCAGAGGGCGCTAGCGGGGGGAGTCGCTATGAATGAGCAGTTCTTC. Its translation is CASSQRALAGGVAMNEQFF.

The rearrangement joins TRBV10-2 to TRBJ2-1; 14 nucleotides agree with TRBD2. The CDR3 sequence is 15 residues long. With 6 bases clipped from V and 6 bases from J, the junction kept 4 bases outside the gene matches. Germline V lookup: CDR1 WSHSY, CDR2 SAAADI. CDR3 protein: CASRRLAGGINEQFF. CDR3 DNA: TGCGCCAGCAGGAGACTAGCGGGGGGGATCAATGAGCAGTTCTTC.